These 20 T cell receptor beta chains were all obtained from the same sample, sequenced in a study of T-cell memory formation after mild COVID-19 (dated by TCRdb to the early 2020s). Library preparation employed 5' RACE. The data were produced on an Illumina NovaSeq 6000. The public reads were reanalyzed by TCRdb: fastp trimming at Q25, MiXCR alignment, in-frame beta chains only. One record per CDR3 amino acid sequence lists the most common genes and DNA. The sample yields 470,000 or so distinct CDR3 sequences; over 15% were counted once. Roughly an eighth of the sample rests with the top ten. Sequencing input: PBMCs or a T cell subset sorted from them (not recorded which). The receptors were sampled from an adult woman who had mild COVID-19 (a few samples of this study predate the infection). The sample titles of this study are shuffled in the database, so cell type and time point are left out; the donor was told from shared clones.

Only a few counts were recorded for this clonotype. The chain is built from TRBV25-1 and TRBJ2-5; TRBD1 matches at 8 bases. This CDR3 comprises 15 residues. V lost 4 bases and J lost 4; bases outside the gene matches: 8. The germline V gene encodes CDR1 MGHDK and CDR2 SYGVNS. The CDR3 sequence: CASSAYQGAGETQYF. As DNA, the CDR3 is TGTGCCAGCAGTGCCTACCAGGGGGCAGGAGAGACCCAGTACTTC. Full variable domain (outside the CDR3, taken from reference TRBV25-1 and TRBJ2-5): EADIYQTPRYLVIGTGKKITLECSQTMGHDKMYWYQQDPGMELHLIHYSYGVNSTEKGDLSSESTVSRIRTEHFPLTLESARPSHTSQYLCASSAYQGAGETQYFGPGTRLLVL.

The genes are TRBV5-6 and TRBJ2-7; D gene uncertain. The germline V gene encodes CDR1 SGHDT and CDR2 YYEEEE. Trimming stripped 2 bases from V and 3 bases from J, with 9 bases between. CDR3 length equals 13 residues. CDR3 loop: CASSFAGNYEQYF. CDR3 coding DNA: TGTGCCAGCAGCTTTGCAGGAAACTACGAGCAGTACTTC.

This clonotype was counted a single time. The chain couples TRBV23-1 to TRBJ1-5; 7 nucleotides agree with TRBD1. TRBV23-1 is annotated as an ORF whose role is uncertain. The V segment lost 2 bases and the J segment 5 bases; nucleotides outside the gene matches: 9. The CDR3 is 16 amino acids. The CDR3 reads CASSQARTGSDQPQHF. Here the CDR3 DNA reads TGCGCCAGCAGTCAAGCTAGGACAGGTTCCGATCAGCCCCAGCATTTT.

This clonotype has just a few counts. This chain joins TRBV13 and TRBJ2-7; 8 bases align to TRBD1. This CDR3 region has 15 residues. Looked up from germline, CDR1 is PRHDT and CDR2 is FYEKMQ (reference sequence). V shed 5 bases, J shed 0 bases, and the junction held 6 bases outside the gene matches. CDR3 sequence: CASSAGGTGSYEQYF. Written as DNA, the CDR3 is TGTGCCAGCAGCGCCGGCGGGACAGGCTCCTACGAGCAGTACTTC.

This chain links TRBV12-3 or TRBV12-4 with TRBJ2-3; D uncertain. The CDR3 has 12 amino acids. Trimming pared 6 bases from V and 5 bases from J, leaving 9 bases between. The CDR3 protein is CASRPPGDTQYF. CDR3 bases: TGTGCCAGCAGGCCTCCGGGAGATACGCAGTATTTT.

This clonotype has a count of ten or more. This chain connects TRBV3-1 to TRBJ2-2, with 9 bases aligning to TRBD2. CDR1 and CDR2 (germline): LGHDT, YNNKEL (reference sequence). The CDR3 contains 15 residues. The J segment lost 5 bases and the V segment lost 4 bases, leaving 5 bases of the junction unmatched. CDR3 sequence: CASSRGGARTGELFF. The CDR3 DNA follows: TGTGCCAGCAGCCGCGGGGGGGCTCGAACCGGGGAGCTGTTTTTT.

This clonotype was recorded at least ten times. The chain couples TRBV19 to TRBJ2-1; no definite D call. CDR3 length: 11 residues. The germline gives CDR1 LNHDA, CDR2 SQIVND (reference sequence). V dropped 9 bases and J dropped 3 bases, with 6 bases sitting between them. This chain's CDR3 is CASSYYNEQFF. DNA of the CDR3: TGTGCCAGCAGTTACTACAATGAGCAGTTCTTC.

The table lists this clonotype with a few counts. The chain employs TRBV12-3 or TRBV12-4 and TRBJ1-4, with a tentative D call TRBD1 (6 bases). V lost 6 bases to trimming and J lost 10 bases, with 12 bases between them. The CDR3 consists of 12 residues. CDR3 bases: TGTGCCAGCAGCACAGGGTCAGGAAAACTGTTTTTT. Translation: CASSTGSGKLFF.

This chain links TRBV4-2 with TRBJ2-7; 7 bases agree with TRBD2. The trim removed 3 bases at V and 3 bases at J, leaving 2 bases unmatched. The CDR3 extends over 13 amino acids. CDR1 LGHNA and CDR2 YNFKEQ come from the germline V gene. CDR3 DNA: TGTGCCAGCAGCCAGGGAGGGGTCTACGAGCAGTACTTC. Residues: CASSQGGVYEQYF.

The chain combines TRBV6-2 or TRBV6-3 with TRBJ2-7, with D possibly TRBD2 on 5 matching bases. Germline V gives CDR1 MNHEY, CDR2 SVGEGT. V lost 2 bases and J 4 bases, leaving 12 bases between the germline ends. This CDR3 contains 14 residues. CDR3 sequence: CASSYSLKRYEQYF. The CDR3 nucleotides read TGTGCCAGCAGTTACAGTCTCAAGCGGTACGAGCAGTACTTC.

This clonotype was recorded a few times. CDR3 coding DNA: TGTGCCAGCAGTTACTTTACAGGGGTCCCCTCCGAGCAGTACTTC. It codes for CASSYFTGVPSEQYF. The rearrangement links TRBV6-5 to TRBJ2-7, with 7 bases identical to TRBD1. This CDR3 contains 15 residues. The germline V gene encodes CDR1 MNHEY and CDR2 SVGAGI. V was pared by 1 base and J by 6 bases, with 9 bases of the junction left unmatched.

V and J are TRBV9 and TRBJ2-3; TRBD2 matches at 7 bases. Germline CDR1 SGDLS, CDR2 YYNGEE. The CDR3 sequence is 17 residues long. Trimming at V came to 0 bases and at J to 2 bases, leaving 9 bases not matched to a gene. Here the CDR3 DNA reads TGTGCCAGCAGCGTAGATCTCGCGGGAGTAGCCACAGATACGCAGTATTTT. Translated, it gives CASSVDLAGVATDTQYF.

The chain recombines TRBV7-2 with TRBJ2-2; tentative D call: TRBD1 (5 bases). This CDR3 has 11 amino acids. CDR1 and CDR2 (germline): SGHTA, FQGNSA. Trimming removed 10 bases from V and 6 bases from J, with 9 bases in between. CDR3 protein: CATKGAGELFF. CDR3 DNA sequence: TGTGCCACGAAAGGGGCCGGGGAGCTGTTTTTT.

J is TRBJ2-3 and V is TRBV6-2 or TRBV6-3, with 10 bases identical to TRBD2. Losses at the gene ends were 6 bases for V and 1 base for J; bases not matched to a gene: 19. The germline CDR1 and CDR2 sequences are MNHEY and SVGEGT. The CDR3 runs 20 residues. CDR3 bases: TGTGCCAGCAGCCCCCTTAGCTGGGCTAGCGGGAGAGAAGGCACAGATACGCAGTATTTT. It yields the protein CASSPLSWASGREGTDTQYF.

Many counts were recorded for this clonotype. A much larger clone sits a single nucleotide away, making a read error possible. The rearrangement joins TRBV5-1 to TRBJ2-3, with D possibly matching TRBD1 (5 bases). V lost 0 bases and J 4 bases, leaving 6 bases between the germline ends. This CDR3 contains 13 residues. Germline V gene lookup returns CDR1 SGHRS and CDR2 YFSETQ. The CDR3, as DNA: TGCGCCAGCAGCTTGGGGGGCCCAGATACGCAGTATTTT. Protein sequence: CASSLGGPDTQYF.

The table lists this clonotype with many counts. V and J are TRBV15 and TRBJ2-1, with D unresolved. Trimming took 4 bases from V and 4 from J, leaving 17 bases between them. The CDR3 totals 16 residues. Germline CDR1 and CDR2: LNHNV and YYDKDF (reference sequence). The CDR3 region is CATSTPSSSQYNEQFF. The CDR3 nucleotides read TGTGCCACCAGCACCCCCTCCTCCTCACAATACAATGAGCAGTTCTTC.

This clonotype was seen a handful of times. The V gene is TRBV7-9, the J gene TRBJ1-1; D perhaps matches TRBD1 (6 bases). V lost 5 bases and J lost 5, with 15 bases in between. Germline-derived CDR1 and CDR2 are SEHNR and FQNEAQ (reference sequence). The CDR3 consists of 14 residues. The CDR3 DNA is TGTGCCAGCAGCCGAGGGACACTGAGGACTGAAGCTTTCTTT. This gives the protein CASSRGTLRTEAFF.

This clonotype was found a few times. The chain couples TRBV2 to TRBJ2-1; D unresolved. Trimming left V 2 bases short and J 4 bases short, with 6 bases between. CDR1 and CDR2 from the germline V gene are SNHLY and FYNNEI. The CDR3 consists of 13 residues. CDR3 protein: CASSETLYNEQFF. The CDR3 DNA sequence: TGTGCCAGCAGTGAAACTTTATACAATGAGCAGTTCTTC.

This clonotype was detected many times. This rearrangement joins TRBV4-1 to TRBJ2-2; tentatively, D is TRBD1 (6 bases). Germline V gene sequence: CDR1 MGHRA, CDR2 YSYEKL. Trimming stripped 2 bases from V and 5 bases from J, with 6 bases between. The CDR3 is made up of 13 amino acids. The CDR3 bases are TGCGCCAGCAGCCAAAGGGGGACCGGGGAGCTGTTTTTT. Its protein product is CASSQRGTGELFF.

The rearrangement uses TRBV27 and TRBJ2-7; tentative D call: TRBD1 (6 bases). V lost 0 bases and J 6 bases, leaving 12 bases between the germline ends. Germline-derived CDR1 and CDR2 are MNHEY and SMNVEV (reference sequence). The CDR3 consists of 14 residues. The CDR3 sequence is CASSLSIRGSEQYF. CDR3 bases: TGTGCCAGCAGTTTATCGATCAGGGGATCCGAGCAGTACTTC.